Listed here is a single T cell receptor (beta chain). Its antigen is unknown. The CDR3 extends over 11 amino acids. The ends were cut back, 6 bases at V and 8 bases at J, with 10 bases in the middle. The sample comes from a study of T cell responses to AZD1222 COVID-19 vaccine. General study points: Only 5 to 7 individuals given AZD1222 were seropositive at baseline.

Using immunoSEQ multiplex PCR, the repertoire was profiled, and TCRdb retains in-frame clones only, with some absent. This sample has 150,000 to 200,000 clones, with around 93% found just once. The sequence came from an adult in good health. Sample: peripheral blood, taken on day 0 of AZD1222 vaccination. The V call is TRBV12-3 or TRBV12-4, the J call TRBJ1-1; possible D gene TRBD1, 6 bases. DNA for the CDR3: TGTGCCAGCAGGAACAGGGTAGAAGCTTTCTTT. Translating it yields CASRNRVEAFF.